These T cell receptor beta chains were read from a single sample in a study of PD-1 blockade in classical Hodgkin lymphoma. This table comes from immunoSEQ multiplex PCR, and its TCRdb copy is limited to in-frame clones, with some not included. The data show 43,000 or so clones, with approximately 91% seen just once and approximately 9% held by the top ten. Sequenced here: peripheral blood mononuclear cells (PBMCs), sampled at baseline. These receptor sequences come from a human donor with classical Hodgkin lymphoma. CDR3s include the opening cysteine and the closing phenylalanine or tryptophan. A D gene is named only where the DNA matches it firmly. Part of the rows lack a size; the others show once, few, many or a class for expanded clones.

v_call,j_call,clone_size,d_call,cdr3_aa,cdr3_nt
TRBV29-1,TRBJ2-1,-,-,CSVEGSEAEQFF,TGCAGCGTTGAGGGTAGTGAGGCTGAGCAGTTCTTC
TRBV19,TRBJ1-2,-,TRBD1,CASSIGPGGVYGYTF,TGTGCCAGTAGTATCGGCCCAGGGGGAGTCTATGGCTACACCTTC
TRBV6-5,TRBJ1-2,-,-,CASSDTGTSGYTF,TGTGCCAGCAGTGACACCGGGACTTCAGGCTACACCTTC
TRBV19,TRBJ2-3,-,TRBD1,CASDTGGTDTQYF,TGTGCCAGTGATACAGGGGGCACAGATACGCAGTATTTT
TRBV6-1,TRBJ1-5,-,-,CATLPVQGNQPQHF,TGTGCCACCCTGCCGGTCCAGGGCAATCAGCCCCAGCATTTT
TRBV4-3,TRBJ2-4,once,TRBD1,CASSQGTGAGVNIQYF,TGCGCCAGCAGCCAAGGGACAGGGGCCGGGGTTAACATTCAGTACTTC
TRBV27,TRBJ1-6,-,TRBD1,CASSFHRGLGNSPLHF,TGTGCCAGCAGTTTCCACAGGGGGCTAGGCAATTCACCCCTCCACTTT
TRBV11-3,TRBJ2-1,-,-,CASSLGAAGPGTPGHNEQFF,TGTGCCAGCAGCTTAGGGGCGGCGGGACCCGGGACACCGGGGCACAATGAGCAGTTCTTC
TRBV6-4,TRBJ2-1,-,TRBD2,CASSWTSGSLWNEQFF,TGTGCCAGCAGTTGGACTAGCGGGAGTCTTTGGAATGAGCAGTTCTTC
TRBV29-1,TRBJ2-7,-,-,CSVENQGGYEQYF,TGCAGCGTTGAAAATCAGGGTGGCTACGAGCAGTACTTC